These 10 T cell receptor beta chains were sequenced from one sample in a study of T cell responses to AZD1222 COVID-19 vaccine. Here immunoSEQ multiplex PCR was the method, and the copy in TCRdb shows in-frame clones only, minus some. The sample yields roughly 140,000 clones, 85% to 90% seen once. The sequenced sample was peripheral blood, obtained 28 days after the second AZD1222 dose. These receptor sequences come from an adult who received the AZD1222 COVID-19 vaccine.

This chain uses TRBV15 with TRBJ1-5; D is unclear. The ends were cut back, 5 bases at V and 0 bases at J, with 11 bases in the middle. Germline CDR1 LNHNV, CDR2 YYDKDF (reference sequence). The CDR3 covers 15 residues. CDR3 loop: CATSETGYSNQPQHF. CDR3 in DNA: TGTGCCACCAGCGAAACGGGATATAGCAATCAGCCCCAGCATTTT.

The chain uses TRBV28 and TRBJ2-7; 7 bases align to TRBD1. This CDR3 is 13 amino acids long. The ends lost 6 bases at V and 2 bases at J; junction bases unmatched: 4. Germline V gene data show CDR1 as MDHEN and CDR2 as SYDVKM. The CDR3 here is CASSRDRAYEQYF. The CDR3, as DNA: TGTGCCAGCAGCCGTGACAGGGCCTACGAGCAGTACTTC.

The rearrangement uses TRBV7-2 and TRBJ1-3; D is perhaps TRBD1 (5 bases). CDR1 SGHTA and CDR2 FQGNSA come from the germline V gene. The CDR3 length is 14 residues. V gave up 3 bases and J gave up 4 bases, with 10 bases separating them. CDR3 region: CASSFKGRGNTIYF. The CDR3, as DNA: TGTGCCAGCAGCTTTAAGGGGCGGGGAAACACCATATATTTT.

This clone occurred once. The chain is built from TRBV4-1 and TRBJ2-7; TRBD2 agrees at 10 bases. With 1 base clipped from V and 4 bases from J, the junction kept 7 bases outside the gene matches. This CDR3 has 16 amino acids. The germline CDR1 and CDR2 sequences are MGHRA and YSYEKL. The CDR3 sequence: CASSQAERGGMYEQYF. The CDR3 DNA reads TGCGCCAGCAGCCAAGCGGAGCGGGGGGGCATGTACGAGCAGTACTTC.

This chain uses TRBV7-2 with TRBJ2-2; possible D gene TRBD2, 6 bases. V was cut by 1 base and J by 5 bases, with 11 bases left in between. Germline V CDR1 and CDR2: SGHTA, FQGNSA. The CDR3 has 15 residues. CDR3 residues: CASSLGGTGTGELFF. In DNA form, the CDR3 reads TGTGCCAGCAGCTTAGGGGGGACTGGAACCGGGGAGCTGTTTTTT. Complete variable domain (other parts from reference TRBV7-2 and TRBJ2-2): GAGVSQSPSNKVTEKGKDVELRCDPISGHTALYWYRQSLGQGLEFLIYFQGNSAPDKSGLPSDRFSAERTGGSVSTLTIQRTQQEDSAVYLCASSLGGTGTGELFFGEGSRLTVL.

The chain carries TRBV27 and TRBJ2-7, with no clear D. The CDR3 totals 17 residues. Germline CDR1 reads MNHEY; CDR2 reads SMNVEV (reference sequence). V lost 2 bases to trimming and J lost 3 bases, with 20 bases between them. The CDR3 nucleotides are TGTGCCAGCAGTTTACGAGTGCCAGAAGGATACTTCTACGAGCAGTACTTC. This codes for CASSLRVPEGYFYEQYF.

This clone was found a few times. The chain has TRBV19 and TRBJ2-1, with D perhaps matching TRBD1 or TRBD2 (6 bases each). V was shortened by 8 bases and J by 10 bases, with 21 bases between the two germline ends. CDR1 and CDR2 (germline): LNHDA, SQIVND (reference sequence). This CDR3 is 14 amino acids long. The CDR3 loop reads CASGYSSGGTEQFF. The CDR3 DNA reads TGTGCCAGTGGTTATTCCTCCGGCGGGACAGAGCAGTTCTTC.

The chain combines TRBV30 with TRBJ1-4, with 7 bases lining up with TRBD1. This CDR3 has 13 amino acids. CDR1 is GTSNPN, CDR2 SVGIG, per germline (reference sequence). V was clipped by 5 bases and J by 8 bases; unmatched bases: 8. CDR3 nucleotides: TGTGCCTGGGATCGACAGGGAAGAGAAAAACTGTTTTTT. Amino acids: CAWDRQGREKLFF. Complete variable domain (other parts from reference TRBV30 and TRBJ1-4): SQTIHQWPATLVQPVGSPLSLECTVEGTSNPNLYWYRQAAGRGLQLLFYSVGIGQISSEVPQNLSASRPQDRQFILSSKKLLLSDSGFYLCAWDRQGREKLFFGSGTQLSVL.

This clone was detected only a few times. The CDR3 protein is CSVEGTGLDYGYTF. DNA for the CDR3: TGCAGCGTTGAAGGGACAGGGTTGGACTATGGCTACACCTTC. The gene calls are TRBV29-1 and TRBJ1-2; 8 positions agree with TRBD1. Germline loops: CDR1 SQVTM, CDR2 ANQGSEA. This CDR3 is built from 14 residues. The ends lost 1 base at V and 3 bases at J; junction bases unmatched: 4.

This chain joins TRBV7-3 and TRBJ1-3, with D tentatively TRBD1 (5 bases). The length of the CDR3 is 15 residues. Trimming removed 1 base from V and 3 bases from J, with 10 bases in between. The germline CDR1 and CDR2 sequences are SGHTA and FQGTGA. The CDR3 DNA reads TGTGCCAGCAGCTTAATCCTCAGGGATGGAAACACCATATATTTT. This gives the protein CASSLILRDGNTIYF.